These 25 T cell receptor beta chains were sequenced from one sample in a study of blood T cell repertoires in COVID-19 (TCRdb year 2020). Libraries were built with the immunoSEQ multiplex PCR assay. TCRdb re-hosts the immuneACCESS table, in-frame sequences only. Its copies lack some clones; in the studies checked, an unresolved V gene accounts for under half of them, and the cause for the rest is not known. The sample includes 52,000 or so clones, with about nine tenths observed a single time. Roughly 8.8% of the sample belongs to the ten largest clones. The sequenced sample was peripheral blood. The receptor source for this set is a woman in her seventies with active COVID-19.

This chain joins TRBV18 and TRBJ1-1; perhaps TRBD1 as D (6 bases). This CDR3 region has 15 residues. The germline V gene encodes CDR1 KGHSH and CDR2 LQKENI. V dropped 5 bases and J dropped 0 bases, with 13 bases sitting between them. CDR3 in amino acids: CASSIQTGMNTEAFF. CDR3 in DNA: TGTGCCAGCTCAATACAGACAGGAATGAACACTGAAGCTTTCTTT.

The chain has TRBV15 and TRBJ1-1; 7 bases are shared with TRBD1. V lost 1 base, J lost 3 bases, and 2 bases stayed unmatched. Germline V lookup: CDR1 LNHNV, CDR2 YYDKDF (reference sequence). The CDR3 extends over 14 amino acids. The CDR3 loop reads CATSRVGGYTEAFF. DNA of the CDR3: TGTGCCACCAGCAGAGTAGGGGGCTACACTGAAGCTTTCTTT.

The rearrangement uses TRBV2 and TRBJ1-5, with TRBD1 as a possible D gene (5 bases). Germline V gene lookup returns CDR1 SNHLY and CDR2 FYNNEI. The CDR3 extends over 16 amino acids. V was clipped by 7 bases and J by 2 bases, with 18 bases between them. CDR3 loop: CASIKTGGAGNQPQHF. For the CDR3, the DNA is TGTGCCAGCATAAAAACAGGTGGGGCAGGCAATCAGCCCCAGCATTTT.

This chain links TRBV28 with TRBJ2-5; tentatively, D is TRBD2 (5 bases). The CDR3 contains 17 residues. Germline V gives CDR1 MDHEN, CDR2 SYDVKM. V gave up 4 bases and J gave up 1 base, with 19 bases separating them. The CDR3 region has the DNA TGTGCCAGCAGTTCCCCATTTCTAGTAGCGACCCAAGAGACCCAGTACTTC. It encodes CASSSPFLVATQETQYF. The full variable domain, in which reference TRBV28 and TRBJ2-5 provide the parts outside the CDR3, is DVKVTQSSRYLVKRTGEKVFLECVQDMDHENMFWYRQDPGLGLRLIYFSYDVKMKEKGDIPEGYSVSREKKERFSLILESASTNQTSMYLCASSSPFLVATQETQYFGPGTRLLVL.

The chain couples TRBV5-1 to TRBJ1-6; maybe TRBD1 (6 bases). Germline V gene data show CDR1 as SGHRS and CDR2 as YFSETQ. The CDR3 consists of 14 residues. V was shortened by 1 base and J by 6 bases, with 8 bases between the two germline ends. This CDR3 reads CASSLSQGNSPLHF. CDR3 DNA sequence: TGCGCCAGCAGCTTGTCACAGGGTAATTCACCCCTCCACTTT.

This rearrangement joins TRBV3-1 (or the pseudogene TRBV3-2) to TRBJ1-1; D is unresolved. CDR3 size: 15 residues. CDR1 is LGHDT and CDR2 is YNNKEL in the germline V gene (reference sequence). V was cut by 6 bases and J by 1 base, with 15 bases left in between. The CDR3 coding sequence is TGTGCCAGCAGGTCCCAGGACTTGAGGAACACTGAAGCTTTCTTT. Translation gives CASRSQDLRNTEAFF.

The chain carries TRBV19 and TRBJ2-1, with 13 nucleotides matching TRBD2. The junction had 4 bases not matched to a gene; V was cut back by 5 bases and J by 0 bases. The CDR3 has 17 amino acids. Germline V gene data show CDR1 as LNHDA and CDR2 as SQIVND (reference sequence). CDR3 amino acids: CASSPGLAGYSYNEQFF. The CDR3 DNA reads TGTGCCAGTAGTCCGGGACTAGCGGGATACTCCTACAATGAGCAGTTCTTC.

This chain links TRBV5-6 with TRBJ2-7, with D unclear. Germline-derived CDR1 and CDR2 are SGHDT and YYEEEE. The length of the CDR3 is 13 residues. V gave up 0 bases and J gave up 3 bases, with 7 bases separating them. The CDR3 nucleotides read TGTGCCAGCAGCTTGGATTACAGCTACGAGCAGTACTTC. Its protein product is CASSLDYSYEQYF.

The CDR3 loop is CSASLTGGQPSSYNSPLHF. The CDR3 DNA reads as TGCAGTGCTAGTCTAACCGGAGGACAGCCCAGCTCCTATAATTCACCCCTCCACTTT. The chain couples TRBV20-1 to TRBJ1-6; D is possibly TRBD1 (6 bases). There are 19 residues in the CDR3. V lost 3 bases to trimming and J lost 0 bases, with 21 bases between them. Per germline, CDR1 DFQATT and CDR2 SNEGSKA (reference sequence).

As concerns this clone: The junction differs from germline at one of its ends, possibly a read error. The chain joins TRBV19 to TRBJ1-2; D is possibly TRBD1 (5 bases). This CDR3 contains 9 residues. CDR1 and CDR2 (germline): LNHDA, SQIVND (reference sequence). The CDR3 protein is CNLRQIWTF. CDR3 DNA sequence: TGCAATCTAAGACAGATTTGGACCTTC. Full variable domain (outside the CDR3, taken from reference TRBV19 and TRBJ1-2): DGGITQSPKYLFRKEGQNVTLSCEQNLNHDAMYWYRQDPGQGLRLIYYSQIVNDFQKGDIAEGYSVSREKKESFPLTVTSAQKNPTAFYLCNLRQIWTFGSGTRLTVV.

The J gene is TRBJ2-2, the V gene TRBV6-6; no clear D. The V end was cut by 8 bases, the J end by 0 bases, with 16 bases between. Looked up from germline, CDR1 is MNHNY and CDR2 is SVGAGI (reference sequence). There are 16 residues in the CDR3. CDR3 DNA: TGTGCCAGCTCTGTGAATGCGAACCCGAACACCGGGGAGCTGTTTTTT. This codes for CASSVNANPNTGELFF.

The CDR3 sequence: CASRTQGAMGTDTQYF. In nucleotides, the CDR3 is TGTGCCAGCAGAACACAGGGGGCGATGGGGACAGATACGCAGTATTTT. This chain connects TRBV7-8 to TRBJ2-3, with 9 bases lining up with TRBD1. The trim removed 6 bases at V and 3 bases at J, leaving 10 bases unmatched. This CDR3 has 16 residues. The germline CDR1 and CDR2 sequences are SGHVS and FQNEAQ.

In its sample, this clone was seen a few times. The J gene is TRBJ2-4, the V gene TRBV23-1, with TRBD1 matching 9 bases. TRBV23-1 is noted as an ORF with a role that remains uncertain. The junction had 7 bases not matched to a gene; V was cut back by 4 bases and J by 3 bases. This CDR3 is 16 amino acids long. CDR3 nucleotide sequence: TGCGCCAGCAGTCCCCGGGACAGGGAGGTCAAAAACATTCAGTACTTC. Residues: CASSPRDREVKNIQYF.

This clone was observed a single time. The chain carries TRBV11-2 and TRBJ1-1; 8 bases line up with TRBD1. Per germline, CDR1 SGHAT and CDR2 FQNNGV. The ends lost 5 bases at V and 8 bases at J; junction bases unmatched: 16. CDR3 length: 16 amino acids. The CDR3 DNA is TGTGCCAGCAGCAACGTAGACAGGGGCGGGAAGCGGGAAGCTTTCTTT. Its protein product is CASSNVDRGGKREAFF.

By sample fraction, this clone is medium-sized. In DNA, the CDR3 is TGTGCCAGCAGCTTGGTTCAGGGGGACACCGGGGAGCTGTTTTTT. Translated, it gives CASSLVQGDTGELFF. The gene calls are TRBV5-6 and TRBJ2-2; 7 nucleotides align to TRBD1. The germline gives CDR1 SGHDT, CDR2 YYEEEE. The CDR3 spans 15 residues. V dropped 0 bases and J dropped 3; count of bases not matched to a gene: 2.

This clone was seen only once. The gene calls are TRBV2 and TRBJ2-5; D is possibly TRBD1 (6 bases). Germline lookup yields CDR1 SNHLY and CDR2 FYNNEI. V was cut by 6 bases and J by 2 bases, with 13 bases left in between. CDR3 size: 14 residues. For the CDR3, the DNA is TGTGCCAGCAGGCAGGACAGTTGGCAAGAGACCCAGTACTTC. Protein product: CASRQDSWQETQYF.

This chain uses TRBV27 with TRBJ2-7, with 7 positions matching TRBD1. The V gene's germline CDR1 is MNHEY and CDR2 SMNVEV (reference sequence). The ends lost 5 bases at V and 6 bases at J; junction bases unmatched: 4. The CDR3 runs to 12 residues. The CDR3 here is CASSQWTGEQYF. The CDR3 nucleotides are TGTGCCAGCAGTCAATGGACAGGCGAGCAGTACTTC.

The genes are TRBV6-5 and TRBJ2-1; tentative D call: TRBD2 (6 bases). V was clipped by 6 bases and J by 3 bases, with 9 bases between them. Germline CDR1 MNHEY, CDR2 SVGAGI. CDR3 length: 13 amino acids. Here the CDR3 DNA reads TGTGCCAGCAGATCGACTAGCTACAATGAGCAGTTCTTC. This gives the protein CASRSTSYNEQFF.

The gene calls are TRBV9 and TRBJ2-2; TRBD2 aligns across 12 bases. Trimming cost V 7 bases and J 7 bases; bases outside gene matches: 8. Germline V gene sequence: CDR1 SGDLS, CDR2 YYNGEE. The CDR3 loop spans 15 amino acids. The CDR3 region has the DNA TGTGCCAGCTCTAGCGGGAGGGCCTCGGTCGGGGAGCTGTTTTTT. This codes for CASSSGRASVGELFF. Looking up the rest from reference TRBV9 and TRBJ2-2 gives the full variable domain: DSGVTQTPKHLITATGQRVTLRCSPRSGDLSVYWYQQSLDQGLQFLIQYYNGEERAKGNILERFSAQQFPDLHSELNLSSLELGDSALYFCASSSGRASVGELFFGEGSRLTVL.

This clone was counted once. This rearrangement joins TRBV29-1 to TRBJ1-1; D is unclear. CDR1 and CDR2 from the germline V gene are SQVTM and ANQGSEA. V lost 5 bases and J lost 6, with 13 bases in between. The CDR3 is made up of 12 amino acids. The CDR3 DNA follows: TGCAGCGTTAGAAGGAGGGTCTCTGAAGCTTTCTTT. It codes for CSVRRRVSEAFF.

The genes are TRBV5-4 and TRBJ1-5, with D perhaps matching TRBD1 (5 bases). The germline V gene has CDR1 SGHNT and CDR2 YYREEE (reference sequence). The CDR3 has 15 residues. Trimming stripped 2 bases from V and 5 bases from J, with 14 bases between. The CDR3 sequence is CASSLQGRVDQPQHF. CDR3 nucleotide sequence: TGTGCCAGCAGCTTACAAGGCAGGGTGGATCAGCCCCAGCATTTT.

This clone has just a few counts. As DNA, the CDR3 is TGCGCCAGCAGCTTGACTAGCGGGGTGTACAATGAGCAGTTCTTC. It is translated as CASSLTSGVYNEQFF. The chain is built from TRBV5-1 and TRBJ2-1; 10 nucleotides align to TRBD2. CDR1 is SGHRS and CDR2 is YFSETQ in the germline V gene. J lost 4 bases, V lost 1 base, and 2 bases had no gene match. The CDR3 runs 15 residues.

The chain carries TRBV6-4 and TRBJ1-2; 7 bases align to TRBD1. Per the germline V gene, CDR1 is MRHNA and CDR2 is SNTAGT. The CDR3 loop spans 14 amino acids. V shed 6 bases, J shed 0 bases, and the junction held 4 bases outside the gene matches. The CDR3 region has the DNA TGTGCCAGCAGCCGGGACAGAGCTAACTATGGCTACACCTTC. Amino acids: CASSRDRANYGYTF.

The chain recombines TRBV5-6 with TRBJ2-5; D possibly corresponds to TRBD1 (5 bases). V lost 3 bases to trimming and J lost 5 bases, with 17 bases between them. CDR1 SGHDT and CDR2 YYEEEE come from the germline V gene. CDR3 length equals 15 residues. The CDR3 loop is CASSSPGALWETQYF. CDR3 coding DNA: TGTGCCAGCAGCTCACCTGGGGCGCTTTGGGAGACCCAGTACTTC. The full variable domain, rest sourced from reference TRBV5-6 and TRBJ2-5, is DAGVTQSPTHLIKTRGQQVTLRCSPKSGHDTVSWYQQALGQGPQFIFQYYEEEERQRGNFPDRFSGHQFPNYSSELNVNALLLGDSALYLCASSSPGALWETQYFGPGTRLLVL.

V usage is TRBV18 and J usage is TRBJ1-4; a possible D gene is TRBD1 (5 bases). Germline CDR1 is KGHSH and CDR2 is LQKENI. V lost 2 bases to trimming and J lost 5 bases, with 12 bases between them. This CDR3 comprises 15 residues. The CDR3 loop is CASSPNAGRNEKLFF. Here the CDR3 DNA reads TGTGCCAGCTCACCAAACGCAGGGAGGAATGAAAAACTGTTTTTT. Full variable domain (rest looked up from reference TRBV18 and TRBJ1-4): NAGVMQNPRHLVRRRGQEARLRCSPMKGHSHVYWYRQLPEEGLKFMVYLQKENIIDESGMPKERFSAEFPKEGPSILRIQQVVRGDSAAYFCASSPNAGRNEKLFFGSGTQLSVL.